This entry lists 20 T cell receptor beta chains sequenced from one sample in a study of cytomegalovirus exposure and HLA in healthy donors (dated by TCRdb to about 2017). Library construction relied on the immunoSEQ multiplex PCR assay. For the multiplex PCR, a mixture combining 60 forward primers for TCR Vbeta segments and 13 reverse primers for TCR Jbeta segments was used. Drawn from immuneACCESS, this table holds only the in-frame rearrangements with V and J called that TCRdb kept. Clones are partly lost; checked studies trace under half to an unresolved V gene and leave the rest unexplained. Here the sample has around 140,000 clones; about four fifths occur a single time. Around 2.5% of the sample is held by the ten biggest clonotypes. Source material: PBMCs. These receptors were taken from a male donor in good health and CMV-seronegative.

The chain has TRBV6-5 and TRBJ2-7, with 7 bases lining up with TRBD1. Trimming took 6 bases from V and 4 from J; bases not matched to a gene: 9. Germline V lookup: CDR1 MNHEY, CDR2 SVGAGI. This CDR3 has 14 residues. The CDR3, as DNA: TGTGCCAGCAGCCTCTCGGGACAGACATACGAGCAGTACTTC. Protein sequence: CASSLSGQTYEQYF.

The rearrangement uses TRBV16 and TRBJ1-1; maybe TRBD1 (5 bases). The CDR3 contains 14 residues. Trimming cost V 0 bases and J 0 bases, with 5 bases left between them. In germline, CDR1 is KGHSY, CDR2 FQNENV. CDR3 in DNA: TGTGCCAGCAGCCAATCGGGGCTGAACACTGAAGCTTTCTTT. Translation gives CASSQSGLNTEAFF.

The rearrangement links TRBV2 to TRBJ1-5; D gene ambiguous. This CDR3 comprises 13 residues. Germline V gene sequence: CDR1 SNHLY, CDR2 FYNNEI. The V gene lost 4 bases and the J gene lost 5 bases, with 9 bases spanning the gap. The CDR3 DNA reads as TGTGCCAGCAGTGCTTCCGGGGATCAGCCCCAGCATTTT. It specifies CASSASGDQPQHF.

The chain employs TRBV19 and TRBJ1-5; D uncertain. Trimming removed 1 base at V and 8 bases at J, with 12 bases between. This CDR3 region has 14 residues. The germline V gene has CDR1 LNHDA and CDR2 SQIVND (reference sequence). This chain's CDR3 is CASSIAGRGKPQHF. As DNA, the CDR3 is TGTGCCAGTAGTATAGCAGGCCGGGGAAAGCCCCAGCATTTT.

The chain couples TRBV4-3 to TRBJ2-1; TRBD2 matches 12 bases. J gave up 5 bases and V 0 bases, and 8 bases lay outside the gene matches. Germline CDR1 reads LGHNA; CDR2 reads YSLEER. There are 18 residues in the CDR3. In nucleotides, the CDR3 is TGCGCCAGCAGCCAAGACCTCCCACTAGCGGGAGGACACAATGAGCAGTTCTTC. Protein sequence: CASSQDLPLAGGHNEQFF.

The chain employs TRBV27 and TRBJ2-3, with D perhaps TRBD2 (6 bases). CDR3 length: 14 amino acids. Trimming took off 7 bases at V and 5 bases at J, with 16 bases between the two ends. CDR1 is MNHEY, CDR2 SMNVEV, per germline (reference sequence). The CDR3 nucleotides are TGTGCCAGCAAGCGGGTTAGGGGAATAGATACGCAGTATTTT. It codes for CASKRVRGIDTQYF.

J is TRBJ1-1 and V is TRBV5-1; no definite D call. The CDR3 is 15 residues long. Germline V gene sequence: CDR1 SGHRS, CDR2 YFSETQ. V gave up 0 bases and J gave up 3 bases, with 12 bases separating them. This CDR3 reads CASSLVSSGDTEAFF. For the CDR3, the DNA is TGCGCCAGCAGCTTGGTTTCTAGCGGGGACACTGAAGCTTTCTTT.

J is TRBJ1-2 and V is TRBV9; 9 nucleotides match TRBD1. In germline, CDR1 is SGDLS, CDR2 YYNGEE. This CDR3 is built from 14 residues. V lost 6 bases to trimming and J lost 5 bases; unmatched junction nucleotides: 8. The chain's CDR3 is CASNSDRGAYGYTF. CDR3 nucleotides: TGTGCCAGCAATTCGGACAGGGGCGCATATGGCTACACCTTC.

The chain combines TRBV27 with TRBJ2-7, with 9 bases that match TRBD2. CDR3 length: 16 amino acids. The V and J ends lost 3 bases and 0 bases, in that order; junction bases with no gene match: 6. Germline V gives CDR1 MNHEY, CDR2 SMNVEV (reference sequence). DNA of the CDR3: TGTGCCAGCAGTTTGGCTAGCGGGACGGGCTCCTACGAGCAGTACTTC. This encodes CASSLASGTGSYEQYF.

The chain combines TRBV19 with TRBJ1-2, with 10 bases aligning to TRBD1. This CDR3 contains 15 residues. CDR1 is LNHDA and CDR2 is SQIVND in the germline V gene (reference sequence). The V segment lost 4 bases and the J segment 3 bases; nucleotides outside the gene matches: 5. This CDR3 is CASSKGTGADYGYTF. The CDR3 nucleotides read TGTGCCAGTAGTAAGGGGACAGGGGCTGACTATGGCTACACCTTC.

The chain has TRBV10-2 and TRBJ1-6; tentatively, D is TRBD1 (5 bases). Germline V CDR1 and CDR2: WSHSY, SAAADI. The CDR3 is 14 residues long. Trimming removed 0 bases from V and 7 bases from J, with 7 bases in between. The CDR3 spells CASSESGANSPLHF. CDR3 nucleotide sequence: TGCGCCAGCAGTGAGTCAGGGGCCAATTCACCCCTCCACTTT.

The genes are TRBV11-2 and TRBJ1-1; 7 bases agree with TRBD1. V lost 6 bases, J lost 4 bases, and 5 bases stayed unmatched. The germline V gene encodes CDR1 SGHAT and CDR2 FQNNGV. The CDR3 runs to 13 residues. CDR3 in DNA: TGTGCCAGCAGGGAAGGGACAGTCACTGAAGCTTTCTTT. This codes for CASREGTVTEAFF.

The CDR3 region is CASPRPPSRSTPDEQYF. The DNA of the CDR3 is TGTGCCAGTCCGAGGCCCCCCTCGCGATCGACTCCGGACGAGCAGTACTTC. This chain connects TRBV19 to TRBJ2-7; D is uncertain. CDR1 LNHDA and CDR2 SQIVND come from the germline V gene (reference sequence). Trimming pared 8 bases from V and 5 bases from J, leaving 28 bases between. This CDR3 is built from 17 residues.

The chain couples TRBV20-1 to TRBJ2-1; D unresolved. The V end was cut by 3 bases, the J end by 10 bases, with 10 bases between. Germline values: CDR1 DFQATT, CDR2 SNEGSKA (reference sequence). The CDR3 has 11 residues. CDR3: CSASEVYEQFF. For the CDR3, the DNA is TGCAGTGCTAGTGAGGTCTACGAGCAGTTCTTC.

The rearrangement links TRBV13 to TRBJ2-1; TRBD2 matches 7 bases. This CDR3 is built from 13 residues. The V gene's germline CDR1 is PRHDT and CDR2 FYEKMQ (reference sequence). V lost 11 bases, J lost 6 bases, and 10 bases stayed unmatched. CDR3 amino acids: CAGSRGYPNEQFF. Here the CDR3 DNA reads TGTGCCGGTTCGCGGGGGTATCCCAATGAGCAGTTCTTC.

The chain couples TRBV2 to TRBJ2-5; tentatively, D is TRBD1 (5 bases). Germline CDR1 is SNHLY and CDR2 is FYNNEI. Trimming removed 7 bases at V and 3 bases at J, with 15 bases between. This CDR3 is built from 14 residues. The CDR3 DNA follows: TGTGCCAGCATCCTGGGGCCCAGGGAAGAGACCCAGTACTTC. This gives the protein CASILGPREETQYF.

V gene TRBV2 combines with J gene TRBJ1-4; no reliable D call. From germline, CDR1 is SNHLY and CDR2 FYNNEI. Deletions cut 3 bases from V and 5 bases from J, with 7 bases between. CDR3 length: 13 residues. CDR3 in DNA: TGTGCCAGCAGTGAGGGAGGGAATGAAAAACTGTTTTTT. This sequence encodes CASSEGGNEKLFF.

The genes are TRBV7-9 and TRBJ2-7; 7 nucleotides align to TRBD1. V was pared by 4 bases and J by 3 bases, with 9 bases of the junction left unmatched. The germline gives CDR1 SEHNR, CDR2 FQNEAQ (reference sequence). This CDR3 has 15 amino acids. Here the CDR3 reads CASSSWDRPNYEQYF. DNA of the CDR3: TGTGCCAGCAGCTCCTGGGACAGACCGAACTACGAGCAGTACTTC. Looking up the rest from reference TRBV7-9 and TRBJ2-7 gives the full variable domain: DTGVSQNPRHKITKRGQNVTFRCDPISEHNRLYWYRQTLGQGPEFLTYFQNEAQLEKSRLLSDRFSAERPKGSFSTLEIQRTEQGDSAMYLCASSSWDRPNYEQYFGPGTRLTVT.

V usage is TRBV5-1 and J usage is TRBJ1-2; no clear D gene. Germline V CDR1 and CDR2: SGHRS, YFSETQ. The CDR3 sequence is 14 residues long. V dropped 2 bases and J dropped 6 bases, with 14 bases sitting between them. Here the CDR3 DNA reads TGCGCCAGCAGCTTAGAGCGTTCTCTAGATGGCTACACCTTC. Its protein product is CASSLERSLDGYTF.

As regards this clone: One end of the junction varies from germline; a read error may be responsible. The rearrangement links TRBV5-4 to TRBJ2-7; D may be TRBD1 (5 bases). The CDR3 length is 13 residues. In germline, CDR1 is SGHNT, CDR2 YYREEE (reference sequence). The CDR3: CATSLPGRDEQYF. The CDR3 DNA follows: TGTGCCACCAGCTTGCCAGGGCGTGACGAGCAGTACTTC.